This passage covers 27 T cell receptor beta chains from one sample sequenced in a study of shared clonotypes between healthy human individuals (dated by TCRdb to 2018 to 2021). The protocol used for the library was the immunoSEQ multiplex PCR assay. The source is immuneACCESS, and TCRdb retained only in-frame sequences with V and J called. Part of the clones is not carried over; for the studies checked, unresolved V genes explain less than half of this, and the remainder is unexplained. The sample profile shows some 240,000 clones; approximately 70% of them were found once. Around 10% of the sample goes to the ten largest clones. The sample taken for sequencing was memory CD4+ T cells sorted from blood. This specimen's cell subset or site label, per the study, means: CD45RA-negative fraction. All receptors come from a man aged 25 to 40 in good health.

This chain links TRBV15 with TRBJ1-3; D call uncertain. This CDR3 contains 13 residues. V lost 4 bases and J 4 bases, leaving 8 bases between the germline ends. Germline loops: CDR1 LNHNV, CDR2 YYDKDF (reference sequence). The CDR3 loop is CATSMGSGNTIYF. CDR3 sequence (DNA): TGTGCCACCAGCATGGGTTCCGGAAACACCATATATTTT.

Details on this clone: Other DNA sequences of this sample code for an identical CDR3. The rearrangement links TRBV9 to TRBJ2-3; D unresolved. The CDR3 consists of 13 residues. Germline V gene data show CDR1 as SGDLS and CDR2 as YYNGEE. Trimming took off 0 bases at V and 1 base at J, with 3 bases between the two ends. CDR3 bases: TGTGCCAGCAGCGTAGATGGCACAGATACGCAGTATTTT. Translating gives CASSVDGTDTQYF.

The J gene is TRBJ2-3, the V gene TRBV7-2; D tentatively reads TRBD1 or TRBD2 (7 bases each). The germline V and J ends were trimmed by 3 bases and 1 base, with 11 bases remaining between them. The CDR3 contains 15 residues. Germline V gene sequence: CDR1 SGHTA, CDR2 FQGNSA. CDR3 DNA: TGTGCCAGCAGCTTCAGGGGGGGTGGCACAGATACGCAGTATTTT. Its protein is CASSFRGGGTDTQYF.

This clone came up a few times. The rearrangement uses TRBV6-1 and TRBJ2-7, with 11 bases identical to TRBD2. CDR3 length: 15 amino acids. J gave up 0 bases and V 5 bases, and 3 bases lay outside the gene matches. Germline values: CDR1 MNHNS, CDR2 SASEGT. The CDR3 coding sequence is TGTGCCAGCAGTCCTAGCGGGAGGATCTCCTACGAGCAGTACTTC. Its translation: CASSPSGRISYEQYF.

The V gene is TRBV15, the J gene TRBJ2-7, with TRBD1 matching 7 bases. The CDR3 totals 14 residues. Per germline, CDR1 LNHNV and CDR2 YYDKDF (reference sequence). J gave up 5 bases and V 4 bases, and 8 bases lay outside the gene matches. CDR3 loop: CATSKGTGQHEQYF. The DNA for the CDR3 is TGTGCCACCAGCAAAGGGACGGGACAGCACGAGCAGTACTTC.

This clone was observed at least ten times. The chain joins TRBV5-1 to TRBJ2-1; possibly TRBD2 for D (5 bases). CDR1 and CDR2 from the germline V gene are SGHRS and YFSETQ. CDR3 length equals 12 residues. Trimming removed 3 bases at V and 12 bases at J, with 13 bases between. The chain's CDR3 is CASSYDEGGQFF. Written as DNA, the CDR3 is TGCGCCAGCAGCTACGACGAGGGCGGGCAGTTCTTC. Combining the CDR3 with reference TRBV5-1 and TRBJ2-1 gives the whole variable domain KAGVTQTPRYLIKTRGQQVTLSCSPISGHRSVSWYQQTPGQGLQFLFEYFSETQRNKGNFPGRFSGRQFSNSRSEMNVSTLELGDSALYLCASSYDEGGQFFGPGTRLTVL.

The chain uses TRBV5-4 and TRBJ1-2, with D perhaps TRBD1 (5 bases). The CDR3 has 14 amino acids. Between the trimmed V and J ends, which lost 4 bases and 2 bases, there was a span of 12 bases. From germline, CDR1 is SGHNT and CDR2 YYREEE (reference sequence). CDR3 protein: CASSHRTENYGYTF. In DNA, the CDR3 is TGTGCCAGCAGCCACAGGACGGAAAACTATGGCTACACCTTC.

The table lists this clone with a few counts. This chain joins TRBV10-1 and TRBJ2-7; 10 bases match TRBD1. V dropped 0 bases and J dropped 3; count of bases not matched to a gene: 5. The CDR3 is made up of 16 amino acids. Germline assignment: CDR1 WNHNN and CDR2 SYGVQD (reference sequence). CDR3 sequence reads: CASSESIGTGVYEQYF. The CDR3 region has the DNA TGCGCCAGCAGTGAGTCGATCGGGACAGGGGTCTACGAGCAGTACTTC.

This clone was seen many times. The J gene is TRBJ1-5, the V gene TRBV5-1, with D tentatively TRBD1 (6 bases). In germline, CDR1 is SGHRS, CDR2 YFSETQ. The CDR3 loop spans 14 amino acids. Trimming left V 0 bases short and J 7 bases short, with 11 bases between. CDR3 in amino acids: CASSLGAGAQPQHF. For the CDR3, the DNA is TGCGCCAGCAGCTTGGGGGCAGGGGCCCAGCCCCAGCATTTT.

The chain uses TRBV6-1 and TRBJ2-7; 9 nucleotides line up with TRBD1. The length of the CDR3 is 14 residues. The V and J ends lost 4 bases and 7 bases, in that order; junction bases with no gene match: 8. From germline, CDR1 is MNHNS and CDR2 SASEGT. The CDR3 DNA reads as TGTGCCAGCAGTGTGACAGGGGGAGGTTTTGAGCAGTACTTC. Translated, it gives CASSVTGGGFEQYF.

This clone turned up a few times. V gene TRBV5-5 combines with J gene TRBJ1-2; weak D call: TRBD1 (5 bases). CDR1 and CDR2 from the germline V gene are SGHKS and YYEKEE (reference sequence). V lost 4 bases and J 5 bases, leaving 9 bases between the germline ends. CDR3 length equals 12 residues. This CDR3 reads CASSLDRYGYTF. CDR3 nucleotides: TGTGCCAGCAGCCTCGACAGATATGGCTACACCTTC.

This clone showed up just a few times. V is TRBV6-1 and J is TRBJ2-1; possibly TRBD1 for D (6 bases). In germline, CDR1 is MNHNS, CDR2 SASEGT. This CDR3 has 14 residues. V was pared by 0 bases and J by 10 bases, with 13 bases between. CDR3 bases: TGTGCCAGCAGTGAAGCGCTTCACGGGACAGAGCAGTTCTTC. Translating it yields CASSEALHGTEQFF.

The chain uses TRBV28 and TRBJ1-3, with D unresolved. Trimming removed 7 bases from V and 0 bases from J, with 13 bases in between. The CDR3 length is 15 residues. Germline V gives CDR1 MDHEN, CDR2 SYDVKM. CDR3 DNA: TGTGCCAGCATCCTGTCTCGGGGCTCTGGAAACACCATATATTTT. Translation gives CASILSRGSGNTIYF.

This chain connects TRBV5-4 to TRBJ1-1, with 9 bases that match TRBD1. The J segment lost 1 base and the V segment lost 3 bases, leaving 4 bases of the junction unmatched. There are 15 residues in the CDR3. Germline loops: CDR1 SGHNT, CDR2 YYREEE (reference sequence). The CDR3 spells CASSYVGQGNTEAFF. The CDR3 nucleotides are TGTGCCAGCAGCTACGTGGGACAGGGGAACACTGAAGCTTTCTTT.

The chain links TRBV9 to TRBJ1-5; D possibly corresponds to TRBD1 (6 bases). The V gene's germline CDR1 is SGDLS and CDR2 YYNGEE. The CDR3 length is 15 residues. Deletions cut 10 bases from V and 2 bases from J, with 19 bases between. The CDR3 coding sequence is TGTGCCTTCCAATCGGGTAGACAGGGCAATCAGCCCCAGCATTTT. Its translation is CAFQSGRQGNQPQHF.

The J gene is TRBJ1-1, the V gene TRBV11-2; D not certain. Germline V gene lookup returns CDR1 SGHAT and CDR2 FQNNGV. This CDR3 region has 14 residues. V shed 3 bases and J shed 3 bases, with 11 bases lying between them. The CDR3 DNA sequence: TGTGCCAGCAGCTTTTCGGGGTCGGACACTGAAGCTTTCTTT. Translated: CASSFSGSDTEAFF.

This clone was observed many times. CDR3 bases: TGTGCCAGCAGCTTGGTATTGGGGTCTAGAGGCTACACCTTC. It codes for CASSLVLGSRGYTF. V and J are TRBV5-4 and TRBJ1-2; D is unresolved. This CDR3 contains 14 residues. Looked up from germline, CDR1 is SGHNT and CDR2 is YYREEE (reference sequence). Trimming shortened V by 0 bases and J by 8 bases, and 14 bases separated the two germline ends.

This rearrangement joins TRBV2 to TRBJ2-2; D gene unclear. This CDR3 region has 15 residues. Germline values: CDR1 SNHLY, CDR2 FYNNEI. V lost 7 bases and J lost 2, with 14 bases in between. The DNA of the CDR3 is TGTGCCAGCACCTTCACAAAGGGCAACACCGGGGAGCTGTTTTTT. Its protein is CASTFTKGNTGELFF.

This clone has a handful of counts. The chain employs TRBV4-2 and TRBJ2-7, with TRBD2 as a possible D gene (6 bases). The V end lost 7 bases, the J end lost 4 bases, and 14 bases lay between the germline ends. CDR3 length equals 13 residues. Germline CDR1 reads LGHNA; CDR2 reads YNFKEQ. CDR3 sequence reads: CASIGREYYEQYF. The CDR3 DNA is TGTGCCAGCATAGGTCGGGAGTATTACGAGCAGTACTTC.

The chain has TRBV7-8 and TRBJ1-5; TRBD1 agrees at 7 bases. Losses at the gene ends were 1 base for V and 0 bases for J; bases not matched to a gene: 6. Germline CDR1 is SGHVS and CDR2 is FQNEAQ. The CDR3 contains 17 residues. The CDR3 region is CASSLETGVGSNQPQHF. CDR3 DNA sequence: TGTGCCAGCAGCTTAGAAACAGGGGTGGGTAGCAATCAGCCCCAGCATTTT.

V gene TRBV19 combines with J gene TRBJ2-6; possibly TRBD1 or TRBD2 for D (6 bases each). This CDR3 region has 17 residues. The germline V gene encodes CDR1 LNHDA and CDR2 SQIVND (reference sequence). V gave up 4 bases and J gave up 1 base, with 14 bases separating them. The CDR3 DNA sequence: TGTGCCAGTAGTACCACAGGGCGGGGATCTGGGGCCAACGTCCTGACTTTC. Protein sequence: CASSTTGRGSGANVLTF.

This clone has more than one count but fewer than ten. The chain employs TRBV7-2 and TRBJ1-5, with a weak D call TRBD1 (5 bases). V was shortened by 4 bases and J by 6 bases, with 19 bases between the two germline ends. Germline V gives CDR1 SGHTA, CDR2 FQGNSA. This CDR3 has 16 residues. Here the CDR3 reads CASSWQAQGGGQPQHF. CDR3 bases: TGTGCCAGCAGCTGGCAAGCTCAGGGTGGAGGTCAGCCCCAGCATTTT.

The CDR3 loop is CASSDDSSTTGELFF. CDR3 DNA: TGTGCCAGCAGCGACGACAGTAGTACCACCGGGGAGCTGTTTTTT. The chain carries TRBV6-6 and TRBJ2-2, with a tentative D call TRBD1 (5 bases). The CDR3 is 15 residues long. Looked up from germline, CDR1 is MNHNY and CDR2 is SVGAGI (reference sequence). The V end lost 6 bases, the J end lost 4 bases, and 15 bases lay between the germline ends.

The chain uses TRBV14 and TRBJ2-3, with D uncertain. From germline, CDR1 is SGHDN and CDR2 FVKESK. The CDR3 contains 16 residues. V was trimmed by 0 bases and J by 2 bases, leaving 12 bases between them. CDR3 in amino acids: CASSQDLAPYTDTQYF. For the CDR3, the DNA is TGTGCCAGCAGCCAAGATCTGGCACCCTACACAGATACGCAGTATTTT.

CDR3 sequence reads: CASSEGQGAANWNTGELFF. In DNA form, the CDR3 reads TGTGCCAGCAGTGAGGGACAGGGGGCGGCAAATTGGAACACCGGGGAGCTGTTTTTT. This chain connects TRBV2 to TRBJ2-2, with 12 bases fitting TRBD1. Germline CDR1 is SNHLY and CDR2 is FYNNEI. The CDR3 spans 19 residues. V was pared by 3 bases and J by 1 base, with 9 bases of the junction left unmatched.

The chain joins TRBV7-9 to TRBJ2-3; 9 bases line up with TRBD2. The germline V gene has CDR1 SEHNR and CDR2 FQNEAQ (reference sequence). This CDR3 region has 13 residues. With 4 bases clipped from V and 8 bases from J, the junction kept 4 bases outside the gene matches. The CDR3 DNA reads TGTGCCAGCAGCTCCAGCGGGAGGTTTACGCAGTATTTT. The encoded protein is CASSSSGRFTQYF.

The chain couples TRBV25-1 to TRBJ2-3; D perhaps matches TRBD2 (7 bases). V was clipped by 6 bases and J by 2 bases, with 15 bases between them. Looked up from germline, CDR1 is MGHDK and CDR2 is SYGVNS. This CDR3 comprises 15 residues. The CDR3 bases are TGTGCCAGCAGGGCTGGGGGGGCTCTCACAGATACGCAGTATTTT. Its protein product is CASRAGGALTDTQYF.